One sample yielded the 8 T cell receptor beta chains listed below, sequenced in a study of cytomegalovirus exposure and HLA in healthy donors. PCR used 60 Vbeta primers and 13 Jbeta primers. Generated by immunoSEQ multiplex PCR, the TCRdb table keeps only in-frame clones and is missing some. The table lists almost 45,000 clones. Sequencing was done on a sample of PBMCs. The receptors derive from a male donor in good health and CMV-seronegative.

Of note for this clone: This sample includes further DNA sequences coding for the same CDR3. For the CDR3, the DNA is TGTGCCAGCAGCACAGGACAGGGACGCGAGCAGTACTTC. Its translation is CASSTGQGREQYF. The V call is TRBV9, the J call TRBJ2-7, with 8 positions matching TRBD1. Per the germline V gene, CDR1 is SGDLS and CDR2 is YYNGEE. This CDR3 is built from 13 residues. J lost 6 bases, V lost 4 bases, and 6 bases had no gene match. The variable domain in full, completed from reference TRBV9 and TRBJ2-7, reads DSGVTQTPKHLITATGQRVTLRCSPRSGDLSVYWYQQSLDQGLQFLIQYYNGEERAKGNILERFSAQQFPDLHSELNLSSLELGDSALYFCASSTGQGREQYFGPGTRLTVT.

CDR3 residues: CASSYSNTGELFF. The DNA of the CDR3 is TGTGCCAGCTCCTACTCCAACACCGGGGAGCTGTTTTTT. The chain has TRBV7-6 and TRBJ2-2, with D unresolved. Per germline, CDR1 SGHVS and CDR2 FNYEAQ. This CDR3 spans 13 amino acids. The V gene lost 8 bases and the J gene lost 2 bases, with 9 bases spanning the gap.

This chain connects TRBV28 to TRBJ2-3; 9 bases fit TRBD1. Germline assignment: CDR1 MDHEN and CDR2 SYDVKM. The CDR3 spans 11 residues. J gave up 13 bases and V 8 bases, and 7 bases lay outside the gene matches. The DNA of the CDR3 is TGTGCCAGCGGCGTTGACAGGGGGAAGTATTTT. Translating it yields CASGVDRGKYF.

V and J are TRBV29-1 and TRBJ2-6, with 7 nucleotides matching TRBD1. This CDR3 has 18 amino acids. After removal of 1 base from V and 0 bases from J, the junction contained 9 bases not matched to a gene. The germline gives CDR1 SQVTM, CDR2 ANQGSEA. CDR3: CSVEATDRPNSGANVLTF. The CDR3, as DNA: TGCAGCGTTGAAGCCACGGACAGGCCTAACTCTGGGGCCAACGTCCTGACTTTC.

The V gene is TRBV2, the J gene TRBJ2-1, with a tentative D call TRBD1 (6 bases). The CDR3 totals 16 residues. V lost 5 bases and J 2 bases, leaving 16 bases between the germline ends. Looked up from germline, CDR1 is SNHLY and CDR2 is FYNNEI. This CDR3 is CASSPAPGQAYNEQFF. CDR3 sequence (DNA): TGTGCCAGCAGTCCAGCCCCGGGACAAGCCTACAATGAGCAGTTCTTC.

V usage is TRBV6-6 and J usage is TRBJ2-2, with 11 nucleotides matching TRBD2. There are 16 residues in the CDR3. The germline CDR1 and CDR2 sequences are MNHNY and SVGAGI (reference sequence). With 2 bases clipped from V and 4 bases from J, the junction kept 3 bases outside the gene matches. CDR3 loop: CASSYPGLAATGELFF. DNA of the CDR3: TGTGCCAGCAGTTACCCGGGACTAGCGGCCACCGGGGAGCTGTTTTTT.

J is TRBJ2-7 and V is TRBV6-1; D is uncertain. This CDR3 is 12 amino acids long. Germline V gene lookup returns CDR1 MNHNS and CDR2 SASEGT. V lost 6 bases and J lost 3, with 9 bases in between. CDR3 loop: CASSYLNYEQYF. DNA of the CDR3: TGTGCCAGCAGCTACCTCAACTACGAGCAGTACTTC.

The chain uses TRBV16 and TRBJ1-5; TRBD1 matches 11 bases. Germline V gene sequence: CDR1 KGHSY, CDR2 FQNENV. J was trimmed by 5 bases and V by 4 bases; bases with no gene match: 4. This CDR3 region has 15 residues. The CDR3 reads CASSPGTGGDQPQHF. The CDR3 nucleotides read TGTGCCAGCAGCCCCGGGACAGGGGGGGATCAGCCCCAGCATTTT.